These T cell receptor beta chains were read from a single sample in a study of a mutant IDH1 vaccine in newly diagnosed glioma. Antigens of these TCRs are unknown. The table came from immunoSEQ multiplex PCR; TCRdb's copy has only in-frame clones and leaves some out. The table has some 130,000 clones, roughly 77% seen once. The specimen comprised PBMCs, sampled from a glioma patient whose treatment included an IDH1 peptide vaccine. The receptors here all came from a man aged 35 to 55 with glioma. CDR3s include the opening cysteine and the closing phenylalanine or tryptophan. A D gene is named only where the DNA matches it firmly. Size values are once, few and many counts, or a class for expanded clones, and some rows have none.

TRBJ2-5,-,-,TRBV18,14,TGTGCCAGCTCAGAACTGGTCGGGCAAGAGACCCAGTACTTC,CASSELVGQETQYF
TRBJ2-3,-,TRBD1,TRBV7-9,16,TGTGCCAGCAGCCACTGGACAGGGCCGGGGTTAGATACGCAGTATTTT,CASSHWTGPGLDTQYF
TRBJ1-1,-,-,TRBV11-2,15,TGTGCCAGCAGCTTCAAAGGGGGAGGCGGCACTGAAGCTTTCTTT,CASSFKGGGGTEAFF
TRBJ2-1,-,TRBD1,TRBV11-2,16,TGTGCCAGCAGCTTAGTACAGGGGGCCTACTACAATGAGCAGTTCTTC,CASSLVQGAYYNEQFF
TRBJ2-1,-,TRBD2,TRBV11-2,15,TGTGCCACCCGACGGACTAGCGGGGCCTACAATGAGCAGTTCTTC,CATRRTSGAYNEQFF
TRBJ2-7,once,TRBD2,TRBV4-2,17,TGTGCCAGCAGCCAAGAACCCCCTAGCGGGGGCGCCTACGAGCAGTACTTC,CASSQEPPSGGAYEQYF
TRBJ2-2,-,-,TRBV7-2,17,TGTGCCAGCAGCTTAGAAGCCCGACACGGGAACACCGGGGAGCTGTTTTTT,CASSLEARHGNTGELFF
TRBJ2-2,-,-,TRBV7-2,11,TGTGCCAGCAGCCCCACCGGGCAGCTGTTTTTT,CASSPTGQLFF
TRBJ2-7,-,TRBD1,TRBV27,13,TGTGCCAGCAGTCCCACGAGGGGGCGCGAGCAGTACTTC,CASSPTRGREQYF
TRBJ1-5,-,-,TRBV6-5,14,TGTGCCAGCAGTCCCCCAGGGGCAGGTCAGCCCCAGCATTTT,CASSPPGAGQPQHF
TRBJ1-2,-,TRBD1,TRBV19,13,TGTGCCACCGGGGACAGGTACCTCCATGGCTACACCTTC,CATGDRYLHGYTF
TRBJ2-1,-,-,TRBV6-5,15,TGTGCCAGCAGCCTACAGAGTTACTCCTACAATGAGCAGTTCTTC,CASSLQSYSYNEQFF
TRBJ2-3,-,-,TRBV4-2,17,TGTGCCAGCAGCCAATTCGGCGGGACAGTCGACGGGGATACGCAGTATTTT,CASSQFGGTVDGDTQYF
TRBJ2-3,few,-,TRBV13,15,TGTGCCAGCAGCCCAAGACTAGTCTCGGGGGATACGCAGTATTTT,CASSPRLVSGDTQYF
TRBJ1-5,-,TRBD1,TRBV2,13,TGTGCCTCAGGGCCGGGACAGTTGTTTCCCCAGCATTTT,CASGPGQLFPQHF
TRBJ2-3,-,TRBD1,TRBV7-9,14,TGTGCCAGCAGCTACAGGGGTGGCTCAGATACGCAGTATTTT,CASSYRGGSDTQYF
TRBJ2-5,-,-,TRBV14,15,TGTGCCAGCAGCCAAGATTTTGTGGAAGAGGAGACCCAGTACTTC,CASSQDFVEEETQYF
TRBJ2-5,-,-,TRBV7-7,18,TGTGCTAGCAGCTTAGTACCCCCTCGTGGACAGCTCCAAGAGACCCAGTACTTC,CASSLVPPRGQLQETQYF
TRBJ1-5,-,-,TRBV19,15,TGTGCCAGTAGTGGCCGGGCTTTAAGCAATCAGCCCCAGCATTTT,CASSGRALSNQPQHF
TRBJ1-2,-,-,TRBV5-5,16,TGTGCCAGCAGCTTGGGGTACCGGGCCTCTAACTATGGCTACACCTTC,CASSLGYRASNYGYTF
TRBJ2-1,-,TRBD1,TRBV5-1,15,TGCGCCAGCAGCGCCCGGACAGGGGGTCACAATGAGCAGTTCTTC,CASSARTGGHNEQFF
TRBJ2-4,-,TRBD2,TRBV27,15,TGTGCCAGCAGTCTGGGGGGGTCTGGTGCGGACATTCAGTACTTC,CASSLGGSGADIQYF
TRBJ2-3,-,-,TRBV4-3,13,TGCGCCAGCAGCCAAGATGGCACAGATACGCAGTATTTT,CASSQDGTDTQYF
TRBJ2-1,-,-,TRBV7-8,12,TGTGCCAGCAGCTTAGGAGTCAATGAGCAGTTCTTC,CASSLGVNEQFF
TRBJ2-1,-,TRBD2,TRBV5-6,14,TGTGCCAGCAGCTTAGTAGCGGGGTCCCGCAAGCAGTTCTTC,CASSLVAGSRKQFF
TRBJ2-7,-,-,TRBV6-5,13,TGTGCCAGCAGTTATTTCCAGGGAGACGAGCAGTACTTC,CASSYFQGDEQYF
TRBJ2-5,-,TRBD1,TRBV7-7,13,TGTGCTAGCAGCAGGACAGGGGGAGAGACCCAGTACTTC,CASSRTGGETQYF
TRBJ2-7,once,TRBD1,TRBV19,14,TGTGCCAGTTCTACGGGACAGTTCTCCTACGAGCAGTACTTC,CASSTGQFSYEQYF
TRBJ1-2,-,-,TRBV5-4,14,TGTGCCAGCAGCTTGGAACGGGGGGGCTATGGCTACACCTTC,CASSLERGGYGYTF
TRBJ1-1,-,-,TRBV5-8,11,TGTGCCAGCAGCTTGAGGAGTGAAGCTTTCTTT,CASSLRSEAFF